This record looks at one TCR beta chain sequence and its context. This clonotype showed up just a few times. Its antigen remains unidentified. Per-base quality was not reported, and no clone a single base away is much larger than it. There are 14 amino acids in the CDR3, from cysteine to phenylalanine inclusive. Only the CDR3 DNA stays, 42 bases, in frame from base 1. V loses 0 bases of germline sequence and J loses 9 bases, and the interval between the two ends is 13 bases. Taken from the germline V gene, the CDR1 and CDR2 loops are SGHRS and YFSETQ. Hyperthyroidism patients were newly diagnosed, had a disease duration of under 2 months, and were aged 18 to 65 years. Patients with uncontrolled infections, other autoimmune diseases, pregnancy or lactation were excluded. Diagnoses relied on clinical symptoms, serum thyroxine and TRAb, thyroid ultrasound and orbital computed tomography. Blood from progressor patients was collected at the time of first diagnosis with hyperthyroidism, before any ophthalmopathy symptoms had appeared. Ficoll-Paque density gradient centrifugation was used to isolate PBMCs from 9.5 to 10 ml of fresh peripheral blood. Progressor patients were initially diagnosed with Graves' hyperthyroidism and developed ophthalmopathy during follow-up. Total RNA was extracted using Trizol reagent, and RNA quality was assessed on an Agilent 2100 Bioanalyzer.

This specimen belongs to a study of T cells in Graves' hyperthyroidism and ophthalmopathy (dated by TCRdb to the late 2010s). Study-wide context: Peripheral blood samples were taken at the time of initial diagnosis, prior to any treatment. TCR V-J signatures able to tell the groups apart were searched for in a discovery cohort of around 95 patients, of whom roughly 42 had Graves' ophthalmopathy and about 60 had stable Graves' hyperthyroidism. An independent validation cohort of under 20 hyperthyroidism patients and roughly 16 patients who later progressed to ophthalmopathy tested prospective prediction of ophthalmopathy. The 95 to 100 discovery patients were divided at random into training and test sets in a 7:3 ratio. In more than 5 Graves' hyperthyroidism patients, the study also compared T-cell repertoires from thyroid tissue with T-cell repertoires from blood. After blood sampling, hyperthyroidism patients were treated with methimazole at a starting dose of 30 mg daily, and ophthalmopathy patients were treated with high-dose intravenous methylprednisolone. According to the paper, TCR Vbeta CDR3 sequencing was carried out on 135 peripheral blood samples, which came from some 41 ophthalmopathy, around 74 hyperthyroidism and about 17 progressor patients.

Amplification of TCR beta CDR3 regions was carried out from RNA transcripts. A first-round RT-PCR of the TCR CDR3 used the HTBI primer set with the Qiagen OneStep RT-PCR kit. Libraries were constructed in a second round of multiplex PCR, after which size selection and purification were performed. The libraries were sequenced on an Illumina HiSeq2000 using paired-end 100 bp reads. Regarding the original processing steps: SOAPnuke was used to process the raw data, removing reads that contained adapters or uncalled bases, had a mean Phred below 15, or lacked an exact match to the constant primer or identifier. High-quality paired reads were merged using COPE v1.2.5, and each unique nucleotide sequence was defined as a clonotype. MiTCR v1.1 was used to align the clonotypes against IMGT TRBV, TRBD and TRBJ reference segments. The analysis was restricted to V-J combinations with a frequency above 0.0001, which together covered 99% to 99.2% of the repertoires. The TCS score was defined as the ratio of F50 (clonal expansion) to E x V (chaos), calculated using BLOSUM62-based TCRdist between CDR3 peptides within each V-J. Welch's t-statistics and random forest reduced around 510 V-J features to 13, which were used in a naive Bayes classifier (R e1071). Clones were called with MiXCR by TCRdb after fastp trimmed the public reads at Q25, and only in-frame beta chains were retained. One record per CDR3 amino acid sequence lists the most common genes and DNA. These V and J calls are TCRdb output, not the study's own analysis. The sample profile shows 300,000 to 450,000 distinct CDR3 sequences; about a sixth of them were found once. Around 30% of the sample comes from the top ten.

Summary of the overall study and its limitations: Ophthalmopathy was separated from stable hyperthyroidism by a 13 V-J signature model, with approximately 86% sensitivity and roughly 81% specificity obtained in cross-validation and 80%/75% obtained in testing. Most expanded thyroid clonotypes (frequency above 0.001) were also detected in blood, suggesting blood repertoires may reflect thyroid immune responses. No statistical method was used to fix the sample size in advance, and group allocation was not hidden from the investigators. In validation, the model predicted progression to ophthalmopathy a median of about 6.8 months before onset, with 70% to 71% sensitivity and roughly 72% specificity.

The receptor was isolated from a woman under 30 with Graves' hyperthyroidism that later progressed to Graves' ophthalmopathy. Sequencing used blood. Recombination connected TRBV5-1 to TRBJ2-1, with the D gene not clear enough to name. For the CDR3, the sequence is CASSLGPTLGEQFF. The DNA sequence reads TGCGCCAGCAGCTTGGGCCCTACCTTGGGTGAGCAGTTCTTC.